These 21 T cell receptor beta chains came from one sample sequenced in a study of T cells in Graves' hyperthyroidism and ophthalmopathy. The source material, RNA transcripts, was used to amplify TCR beta CDR3 regions. TCR CDR3 underwent first-round RT-PCR with the HTBI primer set. TCRdb re-analysed the multiplex PCR reads in MiXCR, keeping a single row per CDR3 protein. The top ten hold around 13% of the sample, which has hundreds of thousands of distinct CDR3 sequences, roughly 15% seen once. The sample taken for sequencing was blood. These TCRs come from a man aged 18 to 30 with Graves' ophthalmopathy.

This clonotype was found many times. The chain recombines TRBV7-6 with TRBJ2-1; D call uncertain. CDR3 length equals 13 residues. The germline gives CDR1 SGHVS, CDR2 FNYEAQ. Trimming stripped 3 bases from V and 5 bases from J, with 8 bases between. CDR3 residues: CASSFVHNNEQFF. The CDR3 DNA follows: TGTGCCAGCAGCTTTGTACACAACAATGAGCAGTTCTTC.

The J gene is TRBJ2-3, the V gene TRBV24-1, with TRBD1 as a possible D gene (6 bases). V lost 3 bases to trimming and J lost 11 bases, with 14 bases between them. Germline V gene data show CDR1 as KGHDR and CDR2 as SFDVKD. This CDR3 has 13 amino acids. Here the CDR3 reads CATSDPGQLRQYF. Written as DNA, the CDR3 is TGTGCCACCAGTGATCCCGGACAGTTGAGGCAGTATTTT.

This clonotype was seen more than once but under ten times. CDR3 nucleotides: TGTGCCAGCAGCCACCGCACTAGCGGGAGCGCTGAGCAGTTCTTC. This gives the protein CASSHRTSGSAEQFF. The J gene is TRBJ2-1, the V gene TRBV3-1, with 11 nucleotides matching TRBD2. The V gene end was trimmed by 3 bases and the J gene end by 9 bases; junction bases not matched to a gene: 7. CDR1 and CDR2 (germline): LGHDT, YNNKEL (reference sequence). The CDR3 has 15 residues.

The chain combines TRBV27 with TRBJ2-1; D remains unclear. The CDR3 totals 14 residues. From germline, CDR1 is MNHEY and CDR2 SMNVEV (reference sequence). Trimming left V 0 bases short and J 2 bases short, with 5 bases between. The CDR3 region has the DNA TGTGCCAGCAGTTTATCAAGGACCTACAATGAGCAGTTCTTC. Its protein is CASSLSRTYNEQFF.

V usage is TRBV7-8 and J usage is TRBJ1-4; 11 nucleotides match TRBD1. J gave up 7 bases and V 4 bases, and 8 bases lay outside the gene matches. The CDR3 totals 16 residues. CDR1 SGHVS and CDR2 FQNEAQ come from the germline V gene. The CDR3 loop reads CASSYGTGGFGEKLFF. The CDR3 DNA reads as TGTGCCAGCAGCTATGGGACAGGGGGTTTTGGTGAAAAACTGTTTTTT.

This clonotype was picked up many times. The chain recombines TRBV27 with TRBJ1-1; no clear D gene. The CDR3 contains 13 residues. Germline CDR1 is MNHEY and CDR2 is SMNVEV (reference sequence). V was pared by 1 base and J by 1 base, with 4 bases between. CDR3 sequence reads: CASSLFRNTEAFF. The CDR3 nucleotides read TGTGCCAGCAGTTTATTCAGGAACACTGAAGCTTTCTTT.

On this clonotype itself: Possible read error: a much larger clone is one base away. CDR3 residues: CASSGTGIPGNTIYF. The CDR3 bases are TGTGCCAGCAGTGGAACAGGTATCCCCGGAAACACCATATATTTT. The chain carries TRBV2 and TRBJ1-3; D perhaps matches TRBD1 (5 bases). The V gene lost 4 bases and the J gene lost 4 bases, with 14 bases spanning the gap. This CDR3 has 15 residues. Germline V gives CDR1 SNHLY, CDR2 FYNNEI.

This chain connects TRBV5-1 to TRBJ1-4, with no clear D. Trimming cost V 5 bases and J 12 bases, with 14 bases left between them. This CDR3 contains 12 residues. Germline values: CDR1 SGHRS, CDR2 YFSETQ. This CDR3 is CASSIVGMELFF. Here the CDR3 DNA reads TGCGCCAGCAGTATAGTGGGGATGGAACTGTTTTTT.

About this clonotype itself: This sequence may be a read error, since a much larger clone differs from it by one base. V usage is TRBV11-2 and J usage is TRBJ2-1; no reliable D call. V dropped 5 bases and J dropped 5 bases, with 16 bases sitting between them. The germline V gene has CDR1 SGHAT and CDR2 FQNNGV. This CDR3 comprises 15 residues. The CDR3 loop reads CASSPLAIENNEQFF. DNA of the CDR3: TGTGCCAGCAGCCCCCTCGCTATAGAGAACAATGAGCAGTTCTTC.

In this sample, this clonotype turned up many times. This chain uses TRBV7-9 with TRBJ2-5; 9 bases fit TRBD1. The CDR3 covers 15 residues. Germline CDR1 and CDR2: SEHNR and FQNEAQ (reference sequence). The ends lost 5 bases at V and 3 bases at J; junction bases unmatched: 7. The CDR3 sequence: CASSHRDRAKETQYF. The CDR3 bases are TGTGCCAGCAGCCACCGGGACAGGGCAAAAGAGACCCAGTACTTC.

The chain joins TRBV5-1 to TRBJ1-4; 10 bases fit TRBD1. Germline-derived CDR1 and CDR2 are SGHRS and YFSETQ. The CDR3 length is 15 residues. The trim removed 2 bases at V and 7 bases at J, leaving 5 bases unmatched. The CDR3 DNA reads TGCGCCAGCAGCTTAAGTGGGACAGGGGCTGAAAAACTGTTTTTT. Protein: CASSLSGTGAEKLFF.

This clonotype was seen repeatedly, ten times or more. The chain has TRBV6-5 and TRBJ2-5, with D maybe TRBD1 (7 bases). The CDR3 is 15 amino acids. From germline, CDR1 is MNHEY and CDR2 SVGAGI. The V gene lost 1 base and the J gene lost 5 bases, with 14 bases spanning the gap. CDR3 loop: CASSYLQGRSETQYF. In nucleotides, the CDR3 is TGTGCCAGCAGTTACTTACAGGGGAGGAGTGAGACCCAGTACTTC.

This clonotype appeared many times. The chain has TRBV30 and TRBJ1-2; 7 bases match TRBD1. The CDR3 extends over 14 amino acids. The germline gives CDR1 GTSNPN, CDR2 SVGIG (reference sequence). V gave up 2 bases and J gave up 3 bases; unmatched junction bases: 6. The CDR3, as DNA: TGTGCCTGGAGTTACCCAGGACAGGACTATGGCTACACCTTC. It encodes CAWSYPGQDYGYTF.

At least ten counts were recorded for this clonotype. The chain combines TRBV6-1 with TRBJ2-1, with D possibly being TRBD1 (5 bases). V was trimmed by 3 bases and J by 6 bases, leaving 12 bases between them. CDR1 and CDR2 (germline): MNHNS, SASEGT. The CDR3 sequence is 14 residues long. CDR3: CASSETPRGNEQFF. Here the CDR3 DNA reads TGTGCCAGCAGTGAGACACCTAGGGGCAATGAGCAGTTCTTC.

This clonotype was counted ten times or more. The V gene is TRBV6-1, the J gene TRBJ2-1; TRBD2 aligns across 9 bases. Germline-derived CDR1 and CDR2 are MNHNS and SASEGT. This CDR3 has 16 amino acids. V lost 5 bases to trimming and J lost 1 base; unmatched junction nucleotides: 6. The CDR3 here is CASSRSGGPSYNEQFF. In DNA form, the CDR3 reads TGTGCCAGCAGTCGAAGCGGGGGGCCTTCCTACAATGAGCAGTTCTTC.

Ten or more counts support this clonotype. The chain uses TRBV11-2 and TRBJ2-3, with TRBD1 matching over 7 bases. In germline, CDR1 is SGHAT, CDR2 FQNNGV. The V segment lost 3 bases and the J segment 8 bases; nucleotides outside the gene matches: 11. CDR3 length: 15 amino acids. This CDR3 reads CASSLGDSPRGTQYF. Written as DNA, the CDR3 is TGTGCCAGCAGCTTGGGGGACAGTCCTAGGGGTACGCAGTATTTT.

This chain joins TRBV5-4 and TRBJ2-1; 12 nucleotides agree with TRBD2. Trimming removed 2 bases from V and 15 bases from J; junction bases left unmatched: 9. The CDR3 totals 14 residues. Germline assignment: CDR1 SGHNT and CDR2 YYREEE (reference sequence). The CDR3 region has the DNA TGTGCCAGCAGCTTAGGGCTAGCGGGGGGGCCGGCGTTCTTC. Translated, it gives CASSLGLAGGPAFF.

The V call is TRBV5-6, the J call TRBJ1-6, with D uncertain. V lost 1 base, J lost 10 bases, and 12 bases lay in between. The CDR3 has 14 residues. Germline V gene lookup returns CDR1 SGHDT and CDR2 YYEEEE. The CDR3 region has the DNA TGTGCCAGCAGCTTGCCACGGGATTCCTCACCCCTCCACTTT. Protein sequence: CASSLPRDSSPLHF.

The gene calls are TRBV10-1 and TRBJ2-7; 10 nucleotides match TRBD2. In germline, CDR1 is WNHNN, CDR2 SYGVQD (reference sequence). V gave up 5 bases and J gave up 6 bases; unmatched junction bases: 4. The CDR3 has 13 residues. CDR3 amino acids: CASSSSGSIEQYF. The CDR3 nucleotides are TGCGCCAGCAGTTCTAGCGGGAGTATCGAGCAGTACTTC.

This clonotype was recorded at least ten times. This sequence joins TRBV5-8 and TRBJ1-1, with 8 bases aligning to TRBD1. J was trimmed by 4 bases and V by 1 base; bases with no gene match: 6. The CDR3 runs 15 residues. Germline V gene sequence: CDR1 SGHTS, CDR2 YDEGEE. Here the CDR3 reads CASSLRQGSPTEAFF. The CDR3 coding sequence is TGTGCCAGCAGCTTGAGACAGGGGAGCCCCACTGAAGCTTTCTTT.

The V call is TRBV20-1, the J call TRBJ2-3, with D perhaps TRBD2 (6 bases). The CDR3 is 14 residues long. Germline lookup yields CDR1 DFQATT and CDR2 SNEGSKA (reference sequence). Trimming shortened V by 4 bases and J by 2 bases, and 13 bases separated the two germline ends. CDR3 nucleotides: TGCAGTGCTAACCCGGGGGTCGCCACAGATACGCAGTATTTT. This codes for CSANPGVATDTQYF.